This T cell receptor (beta chain) stems from a study of blood T cell repertoires in COVID-19 (dated by TCRdb to 2018 to 2021). Background for the entire study: The collaborator samples originated in the United States, Italy and Spain and spanned the acute and convalescent phases of COVID-19. The material from the prospective study consisted of cDNA or gDNA derived from T cells, B-cell-depleted T cells, or PBMCs. Where HLA class I and class II types were available, the types were taken from metadata supplied by the sample provider, not from assay-based typing. Sample metadata almost always included a de-identified subject ID, COVID-19 status, age in years and sex. Deeply sampled blood TCRbeta repertoires from subjects exposed to, actively infected with, or recovered from COVID-19 were included in the dataset. A freely available public database, intended as a resource for researchers studying the immune response to SARS-CoV-2, is where the repertoires were released. The samples were drawn from the first 160 participants of the ongoing ImmuneRACE study and from under 1,500 subjects provided by 6 global collaborators.

The immunoSEQ Assay, a bias-controlled multiplex PCR, was used to amplify TCRbeta CDR3 regions from genomic DNA. Processing in the source paper ran as follows. The number of nucleated cells in each sample was estimated by amplification of reference gene primers within the assay. To quantify the absolute abundance of each unique TCRbeta CDR3 rearrangement, sequence reads were collapsed and filtered. For each sample, productive Simpson clonality was calculated as the square root of Simpson's diversity index across productive rearrangements. As stored in TCRdb, this immuneACCESS dataset retains in-frame rearrangements with V and J assigned. A fraction of the clones does not appear; measured against another copy, unresolved V genes explain less than half of the discrepancy, and the remainder lacks a known reason. V and J calls and clone size follow that table, whereas D and trimming were derived from the DNA. The sample profile shows around 97,000 clones; 80% to 90% of them were found once. Roughly 14% of the sample is held by the ten biggest clonotypes.

A remark on this clone: It has no known antigen specificity. Base qualities were left out, and no much larger clone turns up one base away.

General conclusions and limits of the study: The quantity of clinical and demographic metadata differed by source and by participant and was supplied without curation.

Germline trimming: 4 bases from V, 0 bases from J; junction bases outside gene matches: 8. For CDR1 and CDR2, the germline V gene lists SGHTA and FQGNSA. Taken from cysteine to phenylalanine, the CDR3 has 16 residues. CDR3 DNA is the only sequence kept; it has 48 bases, read in frame from the first base. Whole blood was collected in K2EDTA tubes by collaborating institutions according to the institutions' own protocols. For TCRbeta analysis, collaborators shipped samples in one of three forms: frozen whole blood, isolated PBMCs, or DNA extracted from either of those sample types. The TCR was taken from a human donor in a cohort sampled during active COVID-19. The source material was peripheral blood. The receptor chain draws on TRBV7-2 and TRBJ2-7, and TRBD2 matches 8 of the central bases. Read as DNA, the sequence is TGTGCCAGCAGCTCGGCTACGGGGGGGAGCTCCTACGAGCAGTACTTC. It encodes CASSSATGGSSYEQYF.